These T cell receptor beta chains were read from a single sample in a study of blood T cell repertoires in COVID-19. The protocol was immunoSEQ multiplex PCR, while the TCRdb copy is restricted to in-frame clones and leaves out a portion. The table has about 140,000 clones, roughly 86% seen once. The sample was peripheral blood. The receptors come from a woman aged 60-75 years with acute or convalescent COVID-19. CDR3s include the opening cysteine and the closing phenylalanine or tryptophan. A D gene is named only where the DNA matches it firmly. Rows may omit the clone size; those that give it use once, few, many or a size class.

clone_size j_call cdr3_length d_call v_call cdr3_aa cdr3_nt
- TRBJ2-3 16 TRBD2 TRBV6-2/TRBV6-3 CASSRAGTSGGDTQYF TGTGCCAGCAGTCGCGCCGGGACTAGCGGGGGGGATACGCAGTATTTT
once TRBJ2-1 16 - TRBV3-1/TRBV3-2 CASSHNRVSSYNEQFF TGTGCCAGCAGCCATAACAGGGTTAGCTCCTACAATGAGCAGTTCTTC
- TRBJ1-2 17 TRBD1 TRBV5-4 CASSSAPGTGDHYGYTF TGTGCCAGCAGCTCCGCACCCGGGACAGGGGATCACTATGGCTACACCTTC
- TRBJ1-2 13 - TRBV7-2 CASGRGGKDGYTF TGTGCCAGCGGCCGGGGGGGGAAGGATGGCTACACCTTC
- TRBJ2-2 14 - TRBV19 CASSGASNTGELFF TGTGCCAGTAGTGGGGCTTCGAACACCGGGGAGCTGTTTTTT
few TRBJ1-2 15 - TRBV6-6 CASSTAGSGLQGYTF TGTGCCAGCAGTACGGCAGGGTCGGGACTTCAGGGCTACACCTTC
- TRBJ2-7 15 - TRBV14 CASSRGQKGPYEQYF TGTGCCAGCAGCCGAGGACAGAAAGGCCCCTACGAGCAGTACTTC
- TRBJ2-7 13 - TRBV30 CAWSGGPSYEQYF TGTGCCTGGAGTGGAGGCCCCTCCTACGAGCAGTACTTC
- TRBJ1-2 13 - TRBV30 CAWSGAANYGYTF TGTGCCTGGTCAGGGGCCGCTAACTATGGCTACACCTTC
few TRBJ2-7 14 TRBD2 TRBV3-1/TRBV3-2 CASSQEGGSYEQYF TGTGCCAGCAGCCAAGAGGGAGGGTCCTACGAGCAGTACTTC
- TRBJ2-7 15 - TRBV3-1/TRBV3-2 CASSQDKTVSYEQYF TGTGCCAGCAGCCAAGATAAAACAGTCTCCTACGAGCAGTACTTC
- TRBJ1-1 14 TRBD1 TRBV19 CASSQTGGTSEAFF TGTGCCAGTAGCCAGACAGGGGGCACTTCTGAAGCTTTCTTT
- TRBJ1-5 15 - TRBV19 CASSITPRSNQPQHF TGTGCCAGTAGTATAACCCCGCGGAGCAATCAGCCCCAGCATTTT
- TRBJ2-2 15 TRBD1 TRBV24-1 CATSLGQGASGELFF TGTGCCACCAGTCTGGGACAGGGGGCATCCGGGGAGCTGTTTTTT
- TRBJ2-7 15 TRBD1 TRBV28 CASSLDGTGVREQYF TGTGCCAGCAGTCTGGACGGGACAGGGGTACGCGAGCAGTACTTC
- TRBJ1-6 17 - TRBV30 CAWSAPGLRSYNSPLHF TGTGCCTGGAGTGCCCCCGGGTTGAGGTCCTATAATTCACCCCTCCACTTT
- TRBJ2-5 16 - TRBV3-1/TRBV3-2 CASSRYSKGLQETQYF TGTGCCAGCAGCCGGTATTCTAAGGGGCTACAAGAGACCCAGTACTTC
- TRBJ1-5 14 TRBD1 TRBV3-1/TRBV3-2 CASSQGQGAQPQHF TGTGCCAGCAGCCAAGGACAGGGAGCCCAGCCCCAGCATTTT
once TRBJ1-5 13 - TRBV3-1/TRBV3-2 CASSQDHNQPQHF TGTGCCAGCAGCCAAGATCACAATCAGCCCCAGCATTTT
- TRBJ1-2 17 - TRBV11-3 CASSFTGKVDPLDGYTF TGTGCCAGCAGCTTCACGGGTAAGGTAGACCCTTTGGATGGCTACACCTTC
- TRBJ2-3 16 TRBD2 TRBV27 CASSHRSGGSTDTQYF TGTGCCAGCAGTCACCGTAGCGGGGGTAGCACAGATACGCAGTATTTT
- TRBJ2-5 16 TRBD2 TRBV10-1 CASSDRLAGGQETQYF TGCGCCAGCAGTGACCGGCTAGCGGGGGGCCAAGAGACCCAGTACTTC
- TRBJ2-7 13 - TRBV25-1 CASGFGGAYEQYF TGTGCCAGCGGGTTCGGAGGTGCCTACGAGCAGTACTTC
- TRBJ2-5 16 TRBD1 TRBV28 CASNPRLPGGEETQYF TGTGCCAGCAACCCCCGGTTGCCAGGGGGCGAAGAGACCCAGTACTTC
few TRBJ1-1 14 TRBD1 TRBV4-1 CASSHLRGSGGAFF TGCGCCAGCAGCCACCTCAGGGGGTCGGGAGGGGCTTTCTTT
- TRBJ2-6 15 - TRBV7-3 CASSRESSGANVLTF TGTGCCAGCAGCCGAGAAAGCTCTGGGGCCAACGTCCTGACTTTC
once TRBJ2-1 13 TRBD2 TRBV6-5 CASSYKRGGEQFF TGTGCCAGCAGTTACAAGCGGGGGGGGGAGCAGTTCTTC
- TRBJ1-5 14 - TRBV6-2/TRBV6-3 CASSQSQATQPQHF TGTGCCAGCAGCCAATCACAGGCGACTCAGCCCCAGCATTTT
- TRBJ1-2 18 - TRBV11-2 CASSLKTGGRSSNYGYTF TGTGCCAGCAGCTTAAAGACGGGCGGGCGGTCTTCGAACTATGGCTACACCTTC
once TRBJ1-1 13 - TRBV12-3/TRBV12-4 CASSRGQSTEAFF TGTGCCAGCAGCCGAGGACAGTCCACTGAAGCTTTCTTT
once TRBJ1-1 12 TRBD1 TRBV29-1 CSGQGVGTEAFF TGCAGCGGACAGGGGGTAGGGACTGAAGCTTTCTTT
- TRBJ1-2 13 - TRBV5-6 CASSFSRAPGYTF TGTGCCAGCAGCTTCTCCAGGGCTCCCGGCTACACCTTC
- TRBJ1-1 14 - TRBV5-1 CASSPAGSGTEAFF TGCGCCAGCAGCCCAGCAGGGTCTGGCACTGAAGCTTTCTTT
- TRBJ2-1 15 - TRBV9 CASSGTSGSYNEQFF TGTGCCAGCAGCGGAACGAGCGGGTCCTACAATGAGCAGTTCTTC
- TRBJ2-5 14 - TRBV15 CATSSRRYQETQYF TGTGCCACCAGCTCCCGCCGGTATCAAGAGACCCAGTACTTC
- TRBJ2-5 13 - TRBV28 CASINTVEETQYF TGTGCCAGCATTAATACGGTTGAAGAGACCCAGTACTTC
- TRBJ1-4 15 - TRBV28 CASSSPGSRNEKLFF TGTGCCAGCAGTTCACCCGGGTCCCGGAATGAAAAACTGTTTTTT
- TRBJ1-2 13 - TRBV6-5 CASSSSDSYGYTF -
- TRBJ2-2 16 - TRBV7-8 CASSRDSSGYTGELFF TGTGCCAGCAGCCGAGACTCAAGCGGATACACCGGGGAGCTGTTTTTT
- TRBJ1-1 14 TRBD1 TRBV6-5 CASSFRDRGTEAFF TGTGCCAGCAGCTTCCGGGACAGGGGTACTGAAGCTTTCTTT
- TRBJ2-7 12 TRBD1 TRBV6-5 CASSRTGGEQYF TGTGCCAGCAGTCGTACAGGGGGCGAGCAGTACTTC
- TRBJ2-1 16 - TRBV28 CASSSRGGPPYNEQFF TGTGCCAGCAGCTCTCGCGGGGGCCCTCCCTACAATGAGCAGTTCTTC
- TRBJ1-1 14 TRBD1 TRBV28 CASSLFDRGTEAFF TGTGCCAGCAGTTTATTCGACAGGGGCACTGAAGCTTTCTTT
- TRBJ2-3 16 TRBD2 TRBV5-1 CASSLGLAGGSDTQYF TGCGCCAGCAGCTTGGGACTAGCGGGGGGGTCGGATACGCAGTATTTT
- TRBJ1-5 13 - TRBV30 CAWSGQRNQPQHF TGTGCCTGGAGTGGACAGCGTAATCAGCCCCAGCATTTT
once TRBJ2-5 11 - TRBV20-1 CSARDLVTQYF TGCAGTGCTAGAGATCTAGTGACCCAGTACTTC
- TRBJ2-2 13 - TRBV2 CASSEMRTGELFF TGTGCCAGCAGTGAAATGAGGACCGGGGAGCTGTTTTTT
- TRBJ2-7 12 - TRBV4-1 CASSNRVYEQYF TGCGCCAGCTCCAACAGGGTCTACGAGCAGTACTTC
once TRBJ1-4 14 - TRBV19 CATRGGIGREKLFF TGTGCCACCCGGGGGGGCATAGGTCGCGAAAAACTGTTTTTT
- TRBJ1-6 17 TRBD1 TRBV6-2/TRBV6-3 CASSPFPTGDWNSPLHF TGTGCCAGCAGCCCATTTCCGACAGGGGACTGGAATTCACCCCTCCACTTT
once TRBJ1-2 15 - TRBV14 CASSPLTVANYGYTF TGTGCCAGCAGCCCGCTGACAGTTGCTAACTATGGCTACACCTTC
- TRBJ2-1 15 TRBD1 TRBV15 CATSGGQGRFDEQFF TGTGCCACCAGCGGGGGACAGGGTCGGTTTGATGAGCAGTTCTTC
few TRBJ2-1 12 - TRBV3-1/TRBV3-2 CASSLLLNEQFF TGTGCCAGCAGCCTCCTACTCAATGAGCAGTTCTTC